This T cell receptor (beta chain) originates from a study of blood T cell repertoires in COVID-19. Assay: immunoSEQ multiplex PCR; the TCRdb copy retains only in-frame clones and omits some. In the table there are roughly 100,000 clones, 87% of which are singletons. The V segment lost 4 bases and the J segment 4 bases; nucleotides outside the gene matches: 17. The CDR3 has 19 residues. CDR1 and CDR2 from the germline V gene are SGHRS and YFSETQ. The genes are TRBV5-1 and TRBJ2-5; TRBD2 aligns across 12 bases. The specimen sequenced was peripheral blood. This sequence originates from a middle-aged man in a cohort sampled during active COVID-19. In nucleotides, the CDR3 is TGCGCCAGCAGCCCCAAAATACTAGCGGGGGGAGCCATTCCAGAGACCCAGTACTTC. This translates into CASSPKILAGGAIPETQYF. Full variable domain (remainder filled in from reference TRBV5-1 and TRBJ2-5): KAGVTQTPRYLIKTRGQQVTLSCSPISGHRSVSWYQQTPGQGLQFLFEYFSETQRNKGNFPGRFSGRQFSNSRSEMNVSTLELGDSALYLCASSPKILAGGAIPETQYFGPGTRLLVL.